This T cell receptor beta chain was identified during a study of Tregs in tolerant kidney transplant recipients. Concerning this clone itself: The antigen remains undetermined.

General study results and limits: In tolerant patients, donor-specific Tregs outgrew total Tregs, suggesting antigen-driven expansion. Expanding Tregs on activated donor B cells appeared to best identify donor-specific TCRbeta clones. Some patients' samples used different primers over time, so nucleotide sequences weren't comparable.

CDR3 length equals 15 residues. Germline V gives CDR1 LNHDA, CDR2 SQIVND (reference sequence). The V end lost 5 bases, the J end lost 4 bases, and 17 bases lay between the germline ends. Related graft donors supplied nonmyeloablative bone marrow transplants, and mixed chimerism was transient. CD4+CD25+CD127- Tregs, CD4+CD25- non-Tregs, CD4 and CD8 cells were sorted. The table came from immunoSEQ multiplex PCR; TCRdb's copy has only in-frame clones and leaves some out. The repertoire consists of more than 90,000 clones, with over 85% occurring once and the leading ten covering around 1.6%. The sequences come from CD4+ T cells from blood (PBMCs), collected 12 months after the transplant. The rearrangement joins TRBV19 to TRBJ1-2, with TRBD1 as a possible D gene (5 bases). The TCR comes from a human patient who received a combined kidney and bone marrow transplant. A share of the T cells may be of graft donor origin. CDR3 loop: CASSPRARQTYGYTF. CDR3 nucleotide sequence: TGTGCCAGTAGTCCCAGGGCCCGACAGACCTATGGCTACACCTTC.